These T cell receptor beta chains were read from a single sample in a study of T-cell reconstitution after alpha-beta-depleted transplantation in children. TCRdb re-analysed the PCR reads in MiXCR, keeping a single row per CDR3 protein. The data contain about 100,000 distinct CDR3 sequences, around 7% of them singletons. Sequencing was performed on PBMCs, taken before TCRalphabeta/CD19-depleted stem cell transplant. These receptors originate from a boy younger than 10 with acute lymphoblastic leukemia, due to receive a stem cell transplant. CDR3s include the opening cysteine and the closing phenylalanine or tryptophan. D genes are given only for firm matches. Only part of the rows carry a size: once, few, many, or a class if the clone is expanded.

j_gene,d_gene,v_gene,abundance,CDR3nt,CDR3aa
TRBJ1-1,NA,TRBV4-2,NA,TGTGCCAGCGGCCGCGGGACCCTCAAGAACACTGAAGCTTTCTTT,CASGRGTLKNTEAFF
TRBJ2-3,NA,TRBV6-5,NA,TGTGCCAGCAGTTACTCGCTCGGGGGCCTGACGGATACGCAGTATTTT,CASSYSLGGLTDTQYF
TRBJ2-1,TRBD1,TRBV24-1,many,TGTGCCACCGTCGACCGGGACAGGGGACACAATGAGCAGTTCTTC,CATVDRDRGHNEQFF
TRBJ1-4,NA,TRBV2,NA,TGTGCCAGCAGCACAGCGACAACTAATGAAAAACTGTTTTTT,CASSTATTNEKLFF
TRBJ1-6,NA,TRBV4-2,many,TGTGCCAGCAGCCAAGTTGAGCGGAGAAATTCACCCCTCCACTTT,CASSQVERRNSPLHF
TRBJ2-7,TRBD1,TRBV7-2,NA,TGTGCCAGCAGCTTAGAGACAGGGATTGACTACGAGCAGTACTTC,CASSLETGIDYEQYF
TRBJ1-2,NA,TRBV13,many,TGTGCCAGCAGCCCCTGGGGGTGGAACTATGGCTACACCTTC,CASSPWGWNYGYTF
TRBJ1-3,NA,TRBV6-5,NA,TGTGCCAGCGTCCGTGGAAACACCATATATTTT,CASVRGNTIYF
TRBJ2-7,NA,TRBV11-2,few,TGTGCCAGCAGGACCGGGACGGTGACGACCTACGAGCAGTACTTC,CASRTGTVTTYEQYF
TRBJ1-2,TRBD1,TRBV29-1,few,TGCAGCGCTGGCCGGGACAGCGGCTACACCTTC,CSAGRDSGYTF
TRBJ1-2,NA,TRBV10-3,few,TGTGCCATCAGCGAAAGGACAGATGTTTATGGCTACACCTTC,CAISERTDVYGYTF
TRBJ2-5,NA,TRBV5-6,NA,TGTGCCAGCGGCCCCGGGGGGCTCGGCGAGACCCAGTACTTC,CASGPGGLGETQYF
TRBJ2-3,TRBD1,TRBV29-1,many,TGCAGCGTTGACCCTCTGGGGACAGGAATCACAGATACGCAGTATTTT,CSVDPLGTGITDTQYF
TRBJ2-2,NA,TRBV18,NA,TGTGCCAGCTCAGCGGACACCGGGGAGCTGTTTTTT,CASSADTGELFF
TRBJ2-2,NA,TRBV28,medium-sized,TGTGCCAGCCCGGATGGGGACACCGGGGAGCTGTTTTTT,CASPDGDTGELFF
TRBJ2-1,NA,TRBV7-2,NA,TGTGCCAGCAGCTTTGGGCTAGCGAACAATGAGCAGTTCTTC,CASSFGLANNEQFF
TRBJ2-3,NA,TRBV20-1,NA,TGCAGCCTCGGCGGGTCTAGCACAGATACGCAGTATTTT,CSLGGSSTDTQYF
TRBJ1-2,NA,TRBV29-1,NA,TGCAGCGTTGATCTCCGGGGTCGCTACACCTTC,CSVDLRGRYTF
TRBJ2-7,NA,TRBV14,many,TGTGCCAGCAGCGGGGGAGGGACACTCTTTCCCAACGAGCAGTACTTC,CASSGGGTLFPNEQYF
TRBJ2-3,TRBD2,TRBV27,many,TGTGCCAGCAGTTTGGTCGGGGGGAGTCCAGATACGCAGTATTTT,CASSLVGGSPDTQYF
TRBJ2-2,NA,TRBV27,NA,TGTGCCAGCAGGATTTCAGGGGAAGCCGGGGAGCTGTTTTTT,CASRISGEAGELFF